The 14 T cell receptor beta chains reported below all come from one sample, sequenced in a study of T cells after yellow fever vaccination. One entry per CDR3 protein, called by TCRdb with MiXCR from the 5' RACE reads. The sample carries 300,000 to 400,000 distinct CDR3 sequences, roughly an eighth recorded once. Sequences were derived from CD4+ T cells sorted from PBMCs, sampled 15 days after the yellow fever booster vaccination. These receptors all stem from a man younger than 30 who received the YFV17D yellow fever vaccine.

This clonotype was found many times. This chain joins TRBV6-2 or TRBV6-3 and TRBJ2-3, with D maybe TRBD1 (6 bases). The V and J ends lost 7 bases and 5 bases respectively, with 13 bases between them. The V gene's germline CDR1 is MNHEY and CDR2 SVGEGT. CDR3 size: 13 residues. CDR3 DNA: TGTGCCAGCAAGGGGGACGATCAAGATACGCAGTATTTT. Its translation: CASKGDDQDTQYF.

CDR3 in amino acids: CASSLGLRYGLREPQHF. The CDR3 DNA sequence: TGTGCCAGCAGCTTAGGGCTGCGCTACGGTCTCAGGGAGCCCCAGCATTTT. V is TRBV7-8 and J is TRBJ1-5; D perhaps matches TRBD1 (5 bases). Germline CDR1 is SGHVS and CDR2 is FQNEAQ. The CDR3 runs 17 residues. The ends were cut back, 1 base at V and 8 bases at J, with 21 bases in the middle.

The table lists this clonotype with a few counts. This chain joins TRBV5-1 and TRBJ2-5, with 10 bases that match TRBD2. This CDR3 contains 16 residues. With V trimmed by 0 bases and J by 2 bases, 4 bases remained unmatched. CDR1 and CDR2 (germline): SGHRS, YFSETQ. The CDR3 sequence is CASSLAGTSVQETQYF. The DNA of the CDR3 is TGCGCCAGCAGCTTGGCGGGGACTAGCGTACAAGAGACCCAGTACTTC.

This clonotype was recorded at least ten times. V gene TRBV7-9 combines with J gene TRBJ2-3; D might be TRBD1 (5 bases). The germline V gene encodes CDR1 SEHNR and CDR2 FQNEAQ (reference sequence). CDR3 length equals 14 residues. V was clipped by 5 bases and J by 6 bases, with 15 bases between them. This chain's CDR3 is CASSPSFGADTQYF. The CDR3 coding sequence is TGTGCCAGCAGCCCTTCGTTTGGGGCGGATACGCAGTATTTT.

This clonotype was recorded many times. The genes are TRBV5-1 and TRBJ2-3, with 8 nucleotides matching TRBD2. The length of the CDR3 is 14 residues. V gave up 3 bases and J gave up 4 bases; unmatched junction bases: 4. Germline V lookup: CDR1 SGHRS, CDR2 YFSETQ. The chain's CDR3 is CASSSRTSPDTQYF. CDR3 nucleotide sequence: TGCGCCAGCAGCTCTCGGACTAGCCCAGATACGCAGTATTTT.

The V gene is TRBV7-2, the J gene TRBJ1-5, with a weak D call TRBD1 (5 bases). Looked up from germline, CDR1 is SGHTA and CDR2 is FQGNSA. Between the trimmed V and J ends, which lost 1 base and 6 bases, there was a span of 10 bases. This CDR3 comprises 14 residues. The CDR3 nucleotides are TGTGCCAGCAGCTTAGGGGCAGGGCGTCAGCCCCAGCATTTT. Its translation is CASSLGAGRQPQHF. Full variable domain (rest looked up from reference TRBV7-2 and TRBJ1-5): GAGVSQSPSNKVTEKGKDVELRCDPISGHTALYWYRQSLGQGLEFLIYFQGNSAPDKSGLPSDRFSAERTGGSVSTLTIQRTQQEDSAVYLCASSLGAGRQPQHFGDGTRLSIL.

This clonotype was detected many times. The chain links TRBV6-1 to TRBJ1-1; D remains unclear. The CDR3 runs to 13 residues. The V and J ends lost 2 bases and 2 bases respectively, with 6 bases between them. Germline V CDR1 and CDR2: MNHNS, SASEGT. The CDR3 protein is CASSEQANTEAFF. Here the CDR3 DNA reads TGTGCCAGCAGTGAACAGGCAAACACTGAAGCTTTCTTT.

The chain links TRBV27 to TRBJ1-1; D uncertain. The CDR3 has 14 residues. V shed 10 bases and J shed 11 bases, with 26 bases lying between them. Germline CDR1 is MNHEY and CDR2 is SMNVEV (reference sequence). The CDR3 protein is CANPSTPGEEEAFF. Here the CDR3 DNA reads TGTGCCAACCCCTCAACCCCCGGTGAAGAGGAGGCTTTCTTT.

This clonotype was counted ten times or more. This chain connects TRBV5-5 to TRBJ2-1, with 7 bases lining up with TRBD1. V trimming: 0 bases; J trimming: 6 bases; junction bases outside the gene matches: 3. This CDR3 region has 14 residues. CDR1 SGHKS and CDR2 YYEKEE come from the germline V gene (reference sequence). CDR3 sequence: CASSLDDRVNEQFF. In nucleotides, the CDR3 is TGTGCCAGCAGCTTGGATGACAGGGTCAATGAGCAGTTCTTC.

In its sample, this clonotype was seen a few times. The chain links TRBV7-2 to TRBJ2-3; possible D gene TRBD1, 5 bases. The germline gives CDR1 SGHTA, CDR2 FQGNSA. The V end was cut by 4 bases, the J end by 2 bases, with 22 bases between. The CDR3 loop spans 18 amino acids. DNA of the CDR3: TGTGCCAGCAGCTCGGCCCCCCCTAGGGGTCGGCTCACAGATACGCAGTATTTT. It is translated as CASSSAPPRGRLTDTQYF.

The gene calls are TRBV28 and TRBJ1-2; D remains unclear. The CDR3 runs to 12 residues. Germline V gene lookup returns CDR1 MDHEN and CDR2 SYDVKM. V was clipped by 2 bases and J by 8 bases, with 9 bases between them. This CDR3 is CASSLTLQGYTF. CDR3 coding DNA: TGTGCCAGCAGTTTAACCCTTCAGGGCTACACCTTC.

The CDR3 coding sequence is TGTGCCAGCAGCCTCGGTATGGGGTTTAATCAGCCCCAGCATTTT. Protein sequence: CASSLGMGFNQPQHF. J is TRBJ1-5 and V is TRBV7-2; D not certain. Germline V gene data show CDR1 as SGHTA and CDR2 as FQGNSA. This CDR3 is 15 amino acids long. With 5 bases removed from V and 4 bases from J, the gap between germline ends came to 15 bases.

In nucleotides, the CDR3 is TGTGCCAGCAGTTTAGGACTACCTACCGATACGCAGTATTTT. Residues: CASSLGLPTDTQYF. This chain connects TRBV12-3 or TRBV12-4 to TRBJ2-3; possible D gene TRBD2, 5 bases. The CDR3 extends over 14 amino acids. The V end lost 1 base, the J end lost 6 bases, and 11 bases lay between the germline ends.

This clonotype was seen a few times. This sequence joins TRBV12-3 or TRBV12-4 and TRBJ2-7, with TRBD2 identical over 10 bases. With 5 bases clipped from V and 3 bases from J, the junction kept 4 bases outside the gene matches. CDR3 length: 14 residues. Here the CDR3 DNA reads TGTGCCAGCAGTCCCCTAGCGGGGGACTACGAGCAGTACTTC. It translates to CASSPLAGDYEQYF.